The 25 T cell receptor beta chains given below trace back to one sample, sequenced in a study of cytomegalovirus exposure and HLA in healthy donors. The PCR had 60 Vbeta and 13 Jbeta primers. The repertoire was sequenced with immunoSEQ multiplex PCR; TCRdb's copy has only in-frame clones and lacks some. Here the sample spans fewer than 200,000 clones, 10% to 15% being singletons. Sequenced sample: PBMCs. Every receptor here comes from a man aged 45 to 65 in good health and CMV-seropositive.

Remarks on this clone: Other DNA sequences in the same sample also yield this CDR3. The chain links TRBV19 to TRBJ2-5; D ambiguous. Trimming left V 5 bases short and J 0 bases short, with 13 bases between. Germline lookup yields CDR1 LNHDA and CDR2 SQIVND (reference sequence). CDR3 size: 15 residues. CDR3 sequence reads: CASSLGRAHQETQYF. Written as DNA, the CDR3 is TGTGCCAGTAGTCTGGGCAGAGCCCACCAAGAGACCCAGTACTTC.

This clone has just a few counts. CDR3 in amino acids: CAWWGQGVHGTQYF. As DNA, the CDR3 is TGTGCCTGGTGGGGACAGGGGGTTCACGGGACCCAGTACTTC. J is TRBJ2-5 and V is TRBV30; TRBD1 agrees at 11 bases. The V gene end was trimmed by 5 bases and the J gene end by 7 bases; junction bases not matched to a gene: 9. CDR1 GTSNPN and CDR2 SVGIG come from the germline V gene (reference sequence). The CDR3 extends over 14 amino acids.

This clone was seen a handful of times. This chain links TRBV11-2 with TRBJ2-2; the D is unclear. Germline CDR1 SGHAT, CDR2 FQNNGV. Trimming left V 2 bases short and J 6 bases short, with 4 bases between. This CDR3 is 12 amino acids long. Here the CDR3 DNA reads TGTGCCAGCAGCTTACAGGCCGGGGAGCTGTTTTTT. Translating gives CASSLQAGELFF.

In DNA form, the CDR3 reads TGTGCCAGCATAAAAGACAGTCTAGGCAATCAGCCCCAGCATTTT. Translating gives CASIKDSLGNQPQHF. The gene calls are TRBV2 and TRBJ1-5, with D maybe TRBD1 (5 bases). Germline V gene data show CDR1 as SNHLY and CDR2 as FYNNEI. The CDR3 contains 15 residues. The V end was cut by 7 bases, the J end by 2 bases, with 15 bases between.

This clone has just a few counts. The chain couples TRBV4-1 to TRBJ2-3; 11 bases map to TRBD2. The CDR3 contains 16 residues. The V gene's germline CDR1 is MGHRA and CDR2 YSYEKL. V lost 4 bases to trimming and J lost 2 bases; unmatched junction nucleotides: 5. The CDR3 spells CASSLLTSGDTDTQYF. The CDR3 DNA reads TGCGCCAGCAGCCTCCTGACTAGCGGGGACACAGATACGCAGTATTTT.

This chain connects TRBV10-1 to TRBJ2-5; weak D call: TRBD2 (5 bases). Germline loops: CDR1 WNHNN, CDR2 SYGVQD (reference sequence). Trimming removed 2 bases at V and 1 base at J, with 11 bases between. The CDR3 is 15 amino acids. The CDR3 DNA is TGCGCCAGCAGTGAGACGGGGAGCAGCCAAGAGACCCAGTACTTC. This encodes CASSETGSSQETQYF.

This clone was counted between two and nine times. The chain is built from TRBV19 and TRBJ1-6; a weak D match, TRBD1 (5 bases). This CDR3 spans 14 amino acids. The germline CDR1 and CDR2 sequences are LNHDA and SQIVND (reference sequence). Trimming pared 3 bases from V and 15 bases from J, leaving 18 bases between. CDR3 amino acids: CASSIAGQAKYLHF. The CDR3 nucleotides are TGTGCCAGTAGTATCGCCGGACAAGCAAAATACCTCCACTTT.

V usage is TRBV10-2 and J usage is TRBJ1-1; TRBD1 agrees at 7 bases. In germline, CDR1 is WSHSY, CDR2 SAAADI. V shed 0 bases and J 5 bases; nucleotides not matched to a gene: 3. The CDR3 sequence is 14 residues long. The CDR3 nucleotides are TGCGCCAGCAGTGAGTCGCGGGGACAGACTGAAGCTTTCTTT. This sequence encodes CASSESRGQTEAFF.

This clone was seen more than once but under ten times. This chain uses TRBV5-1 with TRBJ2-7; D not certain. V was shortened by 5 bases and J by 4 bases, with 7 bases between the two germline ends. Looked up from germline, CDR1 is SGHRS and CDR2 is YFSETQ. The CDR3 has 11 amino acids. The chain's CDR3 is CASRDSYEQYF. The CDR3 DNA is TGCGCCAGCAGAGACTCGTACGAGCAGTACTTC. Combining the CDR3 with reference TRBV5-1 and TRBJ2-7 gives the whole variable domain KAGVTQTPRYLIKTRGQQVTLSCSPISGHRSVSWYQQTPGQGLQFLFEYFSETQRNKGNFPGRFSGRQFSNSRSEMNVSTLELGDSALYLCASRDSYEQYFGPGTRLTVT.

This clone has only a few counts. The chain uses TRBV19 and TRBJ2-3; 8 nucleotides align to TRBD1. Per germline, CDR1 LNHDA and CDR2 SQIVND (reference sequence). Unmatched junction bases numbered 14, after V lost 4 bases and J lost 8 bases. The CDR3 runs to 16 residues. Here the CDR3 DNA reads TGTGCCAGTAGTAACCCAGCAGGGGGCTCCCCAGGTACGCAGTATTTT. This translates into CASSNPAGGSPGTQYF.

The chain carries TRBV5-1 and TRBJ2-3; 8 nucleotides agree with TRBD2. Germline V gene sequence: CDR1 SGHRS, CDR2 YFSETQ. This CDR3 is built from 16 residues. The ends lost 4 bases at V and 7 bases at J; junction bases unmatched: 14. The CDR3 DNA sequence: TGCGCCAGCAGCCCCTCCACGGGGGGGCCAGGGAATACGCAGTATTTT. Its protein is CASSPSTGGPGNTQYF.

The chain is built from TRBV27 and TRBJ1-4; D unresolved. Germline V gene data show CDR1 as MNHEY and CDR2 as SMNVEV (reference sequence). Deletions cut 1 base from V and 6 bases from J, with 21 bases between. This CDR3 comprises 18 residues. The CDR3 loop is CASSLLRGIGRVHEKLFF. CDR3 nucleotide sequence: TGTGCCAGCAGTTTATTGAGAGGTATCGGGAGGGTCCATGAAAAACTGTTTTTT.

This sequence joins TRBV4-3 and TRBJ2-2; the D gene is possibly TRBD1 (5 bases). The CDR3 spans 14 residues. Trimming stripped 6 bases from V and 0 bases from J, with 8 bases between. Germline V gives CDR1 LGHNA, CDR2 YSLEER. CDR3 amino acids: CASRDTPNTGELFF. The CDR3, as DNA: TGCGCCAGCAGGGACACCCCGAACACCGGGGAGCTGTTTTTT.

This clone was counted only a few times. V usage is TRBV5-1 and J usage is TRBJ2-5, with TRBD1 as a possible D gene (6 bases). Germline CDR1 is SGHRS and CDR2 is YFSETQ. V was shortened by 4 bases and J by 5 bases, with 18 bases between the two germline ends. The CDR3 runs 15 residues. CDR3 sequence reads: CASSITGMGQETQYF. The CDR3 DNA follows: TGCGCCAGCAGCATAACAGGGATGGGCCAGGAGACCCAGTACTTC.

This rearrangement joins TRBV6-1 to TRBJ2-1; 8 bases agree with TRBD1. The CDR3 spans 15 residues. The trim removed 7 bases at V and 8 bases at J, leaving 13 bases unmatched. Germline assignment: CDR1 MNHNS and CDR2 SASEGT. CDR3 loop: CASKRRTGFLDEQFF. In DNA form, the CDR3 reads TGTGCCAGCAAACGAAGGACAGGGTTCCTCGATGAGCAGTTCTTC.

The chain carries TRBV13 and TRBJ2-2, with 7 bases aligning to TRBD1. V lost 5 bases to trimming and J lost 6 bases; unmatched junction nucleotides: 6. This CDR3 spans 14 amino acids. Germline values: CDR1 PRHDT, CDR2 FYEKMQ (reference sequence). The CDR3 reads CASSPTGRAGELFF. CDR3 nucleotide sequence: TGTGCCAGCAGCCCGACAGGGCGGGCCGGGGAGCTGTTTTTT.

This clone occurred a few times. The chain links TRBV9 to TRBJ1-6, with 12 bases fitting TRBD1. CDR3 length: 16 amino acids. CDR1 and CDR2 from the germline V gene are SGDLS and YYNGEE. Trimming removed 2 bases from V and 8 bases from J; junction bases left unmatched: 5. The DNA for the CDR3 is TGTGCCAGCAGCGTCGGGACAGGGGGCTTGGATTCACCCCTCCACTTT. It yields the protein CASSVGTGGLDSPLHF.

The chain combines TRBV29-1 with TRBJ2-6; 7 nucleotides align to TRBD2. This CDR3 spans 14 amino acids. Trimming at V came to 5 bases and at J to 0 bases, leaving 1 base not matched to a gene. Germline V gene sequence: CDR1 SQVTM, CDR2 ANQGSEA. CDR3 residues: CSVRGVSGANVLTF. For the CDR3, the DNA is TGCAGCGTTCGGGGGGTCTCTGGGGCCAACGTCCTGACTTTC.

In its sample, this clone was seen a few times. This rearrangement joins TRBV18 to TRBJ1-6; D remains unclear. V lost 3 bases to trimming and J lost 7 bases, with 7 bases between them. Germline CDR1 reads KGHSH; CDR2 reads LQKENI. CDR3 length equals 13 residues. The CDR3 DNA follows: TGTGCCAGCTCACCTAAACTGAATTCACCCCTCCACTTT. As protein: CASSPKLNSPLHF.

J is TRBJ2-2 and V is TRBV5-1, with a tentative D call TRBD2 (5 bases). This CDR3 is built from 16 residues. Germline V lookup: CDR1 SGHRS, CDR2 YFSETQ. V was trimmed by 0 bases and J by 3 bases, leaving 12 bases between them. CDR3 amino acids: CASSLVPAGDTGELFF. The DNA of the CDR3 is TGCGCCAGCAGCTTGGTCCCCGCCGGGGACACCGGGGAGCTGTTTTTT.

This clone was picked up a small number of times. J is TRBJ2-2 and V is TRBV9; D not resolved. This CDR3 is built from 14 residues. Germline-derived CDR1 and CDR2 are SGDLS and YYNGEE. Deletions cut 3 bases from V and 7 bases from J, with 13 bases between. CDR3 protein: CASSALHEDGELFF. The CDR3 region has the DNA TGTGCCAGCAGCGCCTTACATGAGGACGGGGAGCTGTTTTTT.

The V gene is TRBV21-1, the J gene TRBJ2-1; the table assigns TRBD1, which was not confirmed against the DNA. TRBV21-1 is noted as a pseudogene. The CDR3 has 17 amino acids. CDR3 sequence: CASSKGPPGQGAREQFF. CDR3 nucleotides: TGTGCCAGCAGCAAAGGCCCCCCGGGACAGGGGGCGCGGGAGCAGTTCTTC.

This clone was detected a few times. The chain employs TRBV10-3 and TRBJ1-2, with a tentative D call TRBD1 (5 bases). V shed 4 bases and J shed 11 bases, with 23 bases lying between them. Germline lookup yields CDR1 ENHRY and CDR2 SYGVKD. The CDR3 is made up of 15 amino acids. The chain's CDR3 is CAISGAGKLTGRYTF. CDR3 nucleotide sequence: TGTGCCATCAGTGGTGCAGGGAAATTAACTGGTAGATACACCTTC.

This chain joins TRBV7-9 and TRBJ1-2; D is perhaps TRBD1 (5 bases). The CDR3 totals 14 residues. V shed 1 base and J shed 7 bases, with 13 bases lying between them. Germline CDR1 and CDR2: SEHNR and FQNEAQ (reference sequence). CDR3 in DNA: TGTGCCAGCAGCTTAGAAGGCAGGGAAGTTGGCTACACCTTC. It specifies CASSLEGREVGYTF.

The chain couples TRBV9 to TRBJ1-6; 9 bases align to TRBD1. Losses at the gene ends were 7 bases for V and 5 bases for J; bases not matched to a gene: 1. Germline CDR1 is SGDLS and CDR2 is YYNGEE. This CDR3 is 13 amino acids long. The CDR3 DNA reads TGTGCCAGCCGACAGGGGGATAATTCACCCCTCCACTTT. This sequence encodes CASRQGDNSPLHF.